A single sample gave rise to the 14 T cell receptor beta chains below, sequenced in a study of blood T cell repertoires in COVID-19. This table comes from immunoSEQ multiplex PCR, and its TCRdb copy is limited to in-frame clones, with some not included. The sample contains some 150,000 clones, nearly 80% of which appear only once. The sequenced sample consisted of peripheral blood. These receptors were collected from a woman aged 80 or over with acute or convalescent COVID-19.

This clone was seen more than once but under ten times. This chain joins TRBV28 and TRBJ1-2, with 8 bases fitting TRBD1. Losses at the gene ends were 3 bases for V and 8 bases for J; bases not matched to a gene: 5. From germline, CDR1 is MDHEN and CDR2 SYDVKM. CDR3 size: 13 residues. CDR3 DNA: TGTGCCAGCAGTTTCATCAGGGGGCAAGGCTACACCTTC. Residues: CASSFIRGQGYTF.

The chain's CDR3 is CASSDLSGGRYEQYF. CDR3 DNA sequence: TGTGCCAGCAGTGACTTATCAGGGGGCCGCTACGAGCAGTACTTC. The chain has TRBV2 and TRBJ2-7, with TRBD1 matching over 8 bases. The CDR3 has 15 amino acids. The germline gives CDR1 SNHLY, CDR2 FYNNEI. V lost 3 bases and J lost 3; bases outside the gene matches: 7.

J is TRBJ1-1 and V is TRBV2, with a weak D call TRBD1 (5 bases). This CDR3 has 14 amino acids. The V gene's germline CDR1 is SNHLY and CDR2 FYNNEI. The V end lost 7 bases, the J end lost 2 bases, and 14 bases lay between the germline ends. The DNA for the CDR3 is TGTGCCAGCATGGGAGGACATGCCAACACTGAAGCTTTCTTT. Its translation is CASMGGHANTEAFF.

The chain joins TRBV30 to TRBJ1-3, with D possibly TRBD1 on 6 matching bases. CDR1 is GTSNPN and CDR2 is SVGIG in the germline V gene (reference sequence). CDR3 length equals 17 residues. V was pared by 0 bases and J by 2 bases, with 17 bases between. CDR3 in amino acids: CAWSVGQGKGPGNTIYF. CDR3 DNA sequence: TGTGCCTGGAGTGTAGGCCAGGGGAAGGGTCCTGGAAACACCATATATTTT. The full variable domain, in which reference TRBV30 and TRBJ1-3 provide the parts outside the CDR3, is SQTIHQWPATLVQPVGSPLSLECTVEGTSNPNLYWYRQAAGRGLQLLFYSVGIGQISSEVPQNLSASRPQDRQFILSSKKLLLSDSGFYLCAWSVGQGKGPGNTIYFGEGSWLTVV.

The chain has TRBV10-3 and TRBJ2-1, with 13 bases lining up with TRBD2. V trimming: 10 bases; J trimming: 9 bases; junction bases outside the gene matches: 9. The germline CDR1 and CDR2 sequences are ENHRY and SYGVKD. The CDR3 is 14 amino acids. CDR3 in amino acids: CATYGLAGEGEQFF. CDR3 nucleotides: TGTGCCACCTACGGACTAGCGGGAGAGGGTGAGCAGTTCTTC.

This chain uses TRBV30 with TRBJ2-3; TRBD2 matches at 14 bases. Per germline, CDR1 GTSNPN and CDR2 SVGIG (reference sequence). The ends lost 1 base at V and 8 bases at J; junction bases unmatched: 8. The CDR3 runs to 16 residues. In DNA, the CDR3 is TGTGCCTGGAGTGGGAGAGGGACTAGCGGGGGAGGTACGCAGTATTTT. This encodes CAWSGRGTSGGGTQYF.

The chain employs TRBV4-1 and TRBJ2-1; 8 bases map to TRBD2. The CDR3 spans 17 residues. The trim removed 2 bases at V and 0 bases at J, leaving 6 bases unmatched. From germline, CDR1 is MGHRA and CDR2 YSYEKL. CDR3 DNA sequence: TGCGCCAGCAGCCAATTATTAGCGGGGCTCTCCTACAATGAGCAGTTCTTC. It translates to CASSQLLAGLSYNEQFF.

This rearrangement joins TRBV29-1 to TRBJ2-7; possibly TRBD2 for D (6 bases). V dropped 6 bases and J dropped 0 bases, with 6 bases sitting between them. The CDR3 is 11 amino acids. CDR1 is SQVTM, CDR2 ANQGSEA, per germline. In DNA form, the CDR3 reads TGCAGCGTGACTAGCTCCTACGAGCAGTACTTC. Residues: CSVTSSYEQYF.

The rearrangement links TRBV11-2 to TRBJ1-6; D gene unclear. The CDR3 covers 12 residues. The germline CDR1 and CDR2 sequences are SGHAT and FQNNGV. V was clipped by 5 bases and J by 4 bases, with 3 bases between them. The CDR3 loop reads CASSHYNSPLHF. CDR3 nucleotide sequence: TGTGCCAGCAGCCATTATAATTCACCCCTCCACTTT.

The V and J genes are TRBV3-1 (or the pseudogene TRBV3-2) and TRBJ1-2, with 12 bases identical to TRBD1. Germline loops: CDR1 LGHDT, CDR2 YNNKEL (reference sequence). The CDR3 extends over 15 amino acids. J lost 9 bases, V lost 4 bases, and 9 bases had no gene match. The CDR3 DNA sequence: TGTGCCAGCAGCCCGTGGGGACAGGGGGCGATTAGCTACACCTTC. Its protein is CASSPWGQGAISYTF.

The chain employs TRBV20-1 and TRBJ2-2; 11 positions match TRBD2. Germline-derived CDR1 and CDR2 are DFQATT and SNEGSKA (reference sequence). V lost 3 bases to trimming and J lost 2 bases; unmatched junction nucleotides: 5. This CDR3 is 16 amino acids long. CDR3 in amino acids: CSASGGTSGNTGELFF. The DNA of the CDR3 is TGCAGTGCTAGTGGGGGGACTAGCGGTAACACCGGGGAGCTGTTTTTT.

CDR3 loop: CASSPPAGQDTQYF. CDR3 bases: TGTGCCAGCTCACCACCTGCGGGCCAGGATACGCAGTATTTT. The chain has TRBV18 and TRBJ2-3, with TRBD2 as a possible D gene (5 bases). This CDR3 contains 14 residues. V shed 0 bases and J shed 6 bases, with 10 bases lying between them. In germline, CDR1 is KGHSH, CDR2 LQKENI.

The chain is built from TRBV29-1 and TRBJ2-7, with 8 positions matching TRBD1. The CDR3 length is 12 residues. The V segment lost 7 bases and the J segment 3 bases; nucleotides outside the gene matches: 5. Germline CDR1 and CDR2: SQVTM and ANQGSEA. The CDR3 sequence: CSGGQDYYEQYF. DNA of the CDR3: TGCAGCGGGGGACAGGACTACTACGAGCAGTACTTC.

V usage is TRBV19 and J usage is TRBJ1-6; D is unresolved. Germline lookup yields CDR1 LNHDA and CDR2 SQIVND (reference sequence). V was pared by 5 bases and J by 0 bases, with 8 bases between. The CDR3 is 15 amino acids. DNA of the CDR3: TGTGCCAGTAGTGGGAGGAGCTCCTATAATTCACCCCTCCACTTT. Translating it yields CASSGRSSYNSPLHF.